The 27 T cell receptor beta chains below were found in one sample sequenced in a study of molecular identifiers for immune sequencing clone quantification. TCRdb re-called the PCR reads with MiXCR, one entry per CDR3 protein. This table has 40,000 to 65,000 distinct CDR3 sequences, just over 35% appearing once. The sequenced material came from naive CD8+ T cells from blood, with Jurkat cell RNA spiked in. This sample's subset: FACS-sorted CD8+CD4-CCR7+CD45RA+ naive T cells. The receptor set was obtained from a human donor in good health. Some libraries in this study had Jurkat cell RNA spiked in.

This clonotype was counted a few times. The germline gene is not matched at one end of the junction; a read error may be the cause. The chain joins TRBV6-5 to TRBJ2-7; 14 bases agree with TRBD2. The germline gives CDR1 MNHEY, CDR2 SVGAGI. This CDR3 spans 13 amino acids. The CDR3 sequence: CASSLGLAGVFYF. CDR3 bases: TGTGCCAGCAGTTTGGGACTAGCGGGAGTATTTTATTTC.

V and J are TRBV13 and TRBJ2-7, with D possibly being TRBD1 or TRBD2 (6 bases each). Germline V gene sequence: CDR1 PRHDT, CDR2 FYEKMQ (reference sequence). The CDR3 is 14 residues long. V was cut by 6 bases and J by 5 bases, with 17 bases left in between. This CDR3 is CASRYGTRRDEQYF. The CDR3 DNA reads TGTGCCAGCAGATACGGGACACGGAGGGACGAGCAGTACTTC. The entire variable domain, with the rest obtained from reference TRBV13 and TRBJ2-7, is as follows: AAGVIQSPRHLIKEKRETATLKCYPIPRHDTVYWYQQGPGQDPQFLISFYEKMQSDKGSIPDRFSAQQFSDYHSELNMSSLELGDSALYFCASRYGTRRDEQYFGPGTRLTVT.

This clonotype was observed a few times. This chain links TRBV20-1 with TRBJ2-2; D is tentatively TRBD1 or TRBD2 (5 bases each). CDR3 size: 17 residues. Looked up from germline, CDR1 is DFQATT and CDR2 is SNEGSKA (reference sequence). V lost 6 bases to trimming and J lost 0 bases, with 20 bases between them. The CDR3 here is CSADRGVGLTNTGELFF. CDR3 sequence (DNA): TGCAGTGCAGACCGGGGAGTGGGGCTAACGAACACCGGGGAGCTGTTTTTT.

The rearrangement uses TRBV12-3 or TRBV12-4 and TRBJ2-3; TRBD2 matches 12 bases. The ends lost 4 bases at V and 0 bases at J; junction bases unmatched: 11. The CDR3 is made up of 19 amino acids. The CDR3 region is CASSYSLAGGPVSTDTQYF. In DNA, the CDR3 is TGTGCCAGCAGTTACTCGCTAGCGGGAGGGCCGGTGAGCACAGATACGCAGTATTTT.

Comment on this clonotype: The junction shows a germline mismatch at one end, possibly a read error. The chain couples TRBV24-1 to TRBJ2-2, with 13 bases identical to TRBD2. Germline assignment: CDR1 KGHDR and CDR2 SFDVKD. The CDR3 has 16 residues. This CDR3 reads CATSDMTSGRPGEPFF. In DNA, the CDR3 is TGTGCCACCAGTGATATGACTAGCGGGAGGCCCGGGGAGCCGTTTTTT.

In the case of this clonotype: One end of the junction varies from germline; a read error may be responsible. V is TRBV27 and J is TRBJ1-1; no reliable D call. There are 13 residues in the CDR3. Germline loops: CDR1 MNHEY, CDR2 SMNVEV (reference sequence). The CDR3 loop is CASSLYVYTVAFF. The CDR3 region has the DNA TGTGCCAGCAGTTTATACGTGTACACTGTAGCTTTCTTT.

The CDR3 region has the DNA TGTGCCAGCAGTTTAACCGCAGGGTACGAGCAGTACTTC. This encodes CASSLTAGYEQYF. V usage is TRBV28 and J usage is TRBJ2-7; D is possibly TRBD1 (5 bases). V lost 2 bases and J lost 4, with 9 bases in between. The germline gives CDR1 MDHEN, CDR2 SYDVKM. The CDR3 runs to 13 residues.

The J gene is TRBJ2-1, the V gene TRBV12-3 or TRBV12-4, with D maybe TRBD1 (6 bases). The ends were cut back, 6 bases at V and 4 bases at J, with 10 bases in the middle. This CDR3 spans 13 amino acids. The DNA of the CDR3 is TGTGCCAGCAGGCCTACAGGGTACAATGAGCAGTTCTTC. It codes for CASRPTGYNEQFF.

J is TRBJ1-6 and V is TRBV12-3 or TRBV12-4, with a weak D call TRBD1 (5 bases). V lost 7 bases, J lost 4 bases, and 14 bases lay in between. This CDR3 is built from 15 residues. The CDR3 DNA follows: TGTGCCAGCATCCTCGGCCGGGGGTATAATTCACCCCTCCACTTT. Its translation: CASILGRGYNSPLHF.

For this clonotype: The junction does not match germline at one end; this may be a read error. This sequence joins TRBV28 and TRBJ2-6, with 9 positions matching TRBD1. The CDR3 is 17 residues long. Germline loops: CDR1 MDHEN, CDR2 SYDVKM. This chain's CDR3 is CACSWDRVNSGANVLTF. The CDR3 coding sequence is TGTGCCTGCAGCTGGGACAGGGTGAACTCTGGGGCCAACGTCCTGACTTTC. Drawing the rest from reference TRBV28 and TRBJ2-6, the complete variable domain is DVKVTQSSRYLVKRTGEKVFLECVQDMDHENMFWYRQDPGLGLRLIYFSYDVKMKEKGDIPEGYSVSREKKERFSLILESASTNQTSMYLCACSWDRVNSGANVLTFGAGSRLTVL.

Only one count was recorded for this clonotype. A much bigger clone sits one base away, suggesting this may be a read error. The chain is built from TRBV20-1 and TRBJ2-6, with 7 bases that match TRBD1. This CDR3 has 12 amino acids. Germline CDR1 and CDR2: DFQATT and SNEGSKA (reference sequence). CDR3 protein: CSALTGANGLTF. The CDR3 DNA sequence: TGCAGTGCGTTAACAGGGGCCAACGGCCTGACTTTC.

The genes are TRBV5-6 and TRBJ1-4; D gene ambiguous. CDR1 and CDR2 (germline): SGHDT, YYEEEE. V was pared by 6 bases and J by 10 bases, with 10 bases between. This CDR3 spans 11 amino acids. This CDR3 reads CASNLEGKLFF. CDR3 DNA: TGTGCCAGCAACTTAGAAGGAAAACTGTTTTTT.

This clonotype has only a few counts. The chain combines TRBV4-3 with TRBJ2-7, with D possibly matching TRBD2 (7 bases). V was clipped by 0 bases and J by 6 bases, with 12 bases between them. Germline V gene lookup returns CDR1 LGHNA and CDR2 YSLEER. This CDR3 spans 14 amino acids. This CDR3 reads CASSQDRGGAEQYF. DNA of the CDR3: TGCGCCAGCAGCCAAGACAGGGGAGGGGCCGAGCAGTACTTC.

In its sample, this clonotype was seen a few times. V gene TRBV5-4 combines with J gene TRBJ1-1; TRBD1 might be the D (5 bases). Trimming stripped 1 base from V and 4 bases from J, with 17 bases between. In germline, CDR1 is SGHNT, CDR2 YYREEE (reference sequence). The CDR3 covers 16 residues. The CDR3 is CASSLWDHYRSTEAFF. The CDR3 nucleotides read TGTGCCAGCAGCTTGTGGGACCATTATCGGAGCACTGAAGCTTTCTTT. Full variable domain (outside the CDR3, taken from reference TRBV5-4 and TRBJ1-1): ETGVTQSPTHLIKTRGQQVTLRCSSQSGHNTVSWYQQALGQGPQFIFQYYREEENGRGNFPPRFSGLQFPNYSSELNVNALELDDSALYLCASSLWDHYRSTEAFFGQGTRLTVV.

The DNA of the CDR3 is TGTGCCATCAGTGAGCCCGGAGCGGGAGGCACAGATACGCAGTATTTT. Translating gives CAISEPGAGGTDTQYF. This chain uses TRBV10-3 with TRBJ2-3, with 8 bases identical to TRBD2. Germline assignment: CDR1 ENHRY and CDR2 SYGVKD. After removal of 2 bases from V and 1 base from J, the junction contained 5 bases not matched to a gene. This CDR3 is 16 amino acids long.

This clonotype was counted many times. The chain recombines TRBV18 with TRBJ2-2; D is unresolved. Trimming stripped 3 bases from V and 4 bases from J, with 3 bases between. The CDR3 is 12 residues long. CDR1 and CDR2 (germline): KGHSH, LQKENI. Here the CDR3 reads CASSPGTGELFF. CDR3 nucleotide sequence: TGTGCCAGCTCACCGGGCACCGGGGAGCTGTTTTTT.

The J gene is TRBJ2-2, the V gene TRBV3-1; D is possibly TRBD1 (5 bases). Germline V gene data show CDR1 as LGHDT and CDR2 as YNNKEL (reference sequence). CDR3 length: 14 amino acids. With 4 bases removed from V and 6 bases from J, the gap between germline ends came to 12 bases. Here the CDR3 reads CASSPPAGPGELFF. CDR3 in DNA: TGTGCCAGCAGCCCACCTGCAGGGCCCGGGGAGCTGTTTTTT.

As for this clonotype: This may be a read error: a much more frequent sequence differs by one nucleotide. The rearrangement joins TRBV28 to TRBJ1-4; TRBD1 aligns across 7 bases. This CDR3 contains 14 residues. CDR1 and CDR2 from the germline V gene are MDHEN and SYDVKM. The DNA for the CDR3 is TGTGCCAGCAGTTTTACAGGGGTCGCTGAAAAACTGTATTTT. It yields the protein CASSFTGVAEKLYF.

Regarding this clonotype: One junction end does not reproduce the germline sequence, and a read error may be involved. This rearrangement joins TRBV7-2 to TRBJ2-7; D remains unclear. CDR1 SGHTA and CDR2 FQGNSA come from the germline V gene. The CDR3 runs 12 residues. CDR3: CASSIPGPEQNF. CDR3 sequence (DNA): TGTGCCAGCAGCATCCCCGGTCCAGAGCAGAACTTC. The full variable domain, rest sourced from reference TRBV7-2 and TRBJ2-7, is GAGVSQSPSNKVTEKGKDVELRCDPISGHTALYWYRQSLGQGLEFLIYFQGNSAPDKSGLPSDRFSAERTGGSVSTLTIQRTQQEDSAVYLCASSIPGPEQNFGPGTRLTVT.

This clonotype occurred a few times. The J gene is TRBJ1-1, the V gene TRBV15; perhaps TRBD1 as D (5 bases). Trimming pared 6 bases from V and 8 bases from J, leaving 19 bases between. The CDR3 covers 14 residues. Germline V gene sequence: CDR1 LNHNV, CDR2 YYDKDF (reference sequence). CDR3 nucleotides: TGTGCCACCAGAATAGGACCAGGGACGTTCGAAGCTTTCTTT. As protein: CATRIGPGTFEAFF.

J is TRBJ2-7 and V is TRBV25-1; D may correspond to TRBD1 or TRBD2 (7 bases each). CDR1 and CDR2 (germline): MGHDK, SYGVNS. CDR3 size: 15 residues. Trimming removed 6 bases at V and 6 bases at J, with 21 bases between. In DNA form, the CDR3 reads TGTGCCAGCAGCACCTCGGGACTATACAGGGGCGAGCAGTACTTC. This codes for CASSTSGLYRGEQYF.

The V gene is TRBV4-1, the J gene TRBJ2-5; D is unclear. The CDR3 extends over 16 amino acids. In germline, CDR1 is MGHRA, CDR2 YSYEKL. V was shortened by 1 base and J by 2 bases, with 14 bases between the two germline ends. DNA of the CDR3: TGCGCCAGCAGCCAAGTATGGGGTATAGGGCAAGAGACCCAGTACTTC. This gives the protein CASSQVWGIGQETQYF.

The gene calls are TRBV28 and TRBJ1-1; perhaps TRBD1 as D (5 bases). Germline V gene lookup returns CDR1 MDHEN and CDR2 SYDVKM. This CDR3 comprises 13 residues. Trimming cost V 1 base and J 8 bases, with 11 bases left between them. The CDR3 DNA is TGTGCCAGCAGTTTATCGGGGGGGTTAGAAGCTTTCTTT. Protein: CASSLSGGLEAFF.

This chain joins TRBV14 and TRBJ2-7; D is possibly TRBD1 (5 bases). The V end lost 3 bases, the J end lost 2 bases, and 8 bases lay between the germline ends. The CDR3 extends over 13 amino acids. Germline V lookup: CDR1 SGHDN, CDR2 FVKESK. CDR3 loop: CASSQGRAYEQYF. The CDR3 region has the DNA TGTGCCAGCAGCCAGGGCAGGGCCTACGAGCAGTACTTC.

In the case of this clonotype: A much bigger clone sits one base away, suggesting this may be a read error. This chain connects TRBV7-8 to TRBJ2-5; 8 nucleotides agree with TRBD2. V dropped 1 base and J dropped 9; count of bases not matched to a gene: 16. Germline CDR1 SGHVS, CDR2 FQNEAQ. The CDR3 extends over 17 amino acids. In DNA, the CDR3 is TGTGCCAGCAGCTTAGGGCTTCGGGGACTAGGGGCCGAGCCCCAGTACTTC. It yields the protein CASSLGLRGLGAEPQYF.

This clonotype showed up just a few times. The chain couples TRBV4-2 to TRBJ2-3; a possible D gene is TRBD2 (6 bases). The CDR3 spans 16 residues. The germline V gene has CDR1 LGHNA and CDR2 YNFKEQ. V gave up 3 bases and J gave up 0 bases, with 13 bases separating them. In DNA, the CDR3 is TGTGCCAGCAGCCACCCCCGTGGGACTAGCACAGATACGCAGTATTTT. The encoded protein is CASSHPRGTSTDTQYF.

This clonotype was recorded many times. CDR3 protein: CASSSGQGTTDTQYF. CDR3 in DNA: TGTGCCAGCAGCTCGGGACAGGGGACCACAGATACGCAGTATTTT. The chain recombines TRBV2 with TRBJ2-3, with 10 bases lining up with TRBD1. Trimming at V came to 6 bases and at J to 2 bases, leaving 5 bases not matched to a gene. Germline V gene sequence: CDR1 SNHLY, CDR2 FYNNEI. This CDR3 has 15 residues.